The 2 T cell receptor beta chains presented below share a single source sample, sequenced in a study of early T cells in non-severe SARS-CoV-2 infection. TCRdb processed the 5' RACE reads anew with MiXCR; each CDR3 protein has one entry. The data contain under 95,000 distinct CDR3 sequences, roughly an eighth of them singletons. The sequenced sample was whole blood. All receptors derive from an adult who was a healthcare worker with PCR-confirmed SARS-CoV-2 infection or an uninfected control (not recorded which).

This clonotype has at least ten counts. This chain connects TRBV7-9 to TRBJ2-2; D may match TRBD1 or TRBD2 (5 bases each). The germline gives CDR1 SEHNR, CDR2 FQNEAQ (reference sequence). CDR3 length: 15 amino acids. V was shortened by 6 bases and J by 1 base, with 12 bases between the two germline ends. DNA for the CDR3: TGTGCCAGCAGGACCGGGACGAAGAACACCGGGGAGCTGTTTTTT. Encoded protein: CASRTGTKNTGELFF.

This clonotype turned up a few times. V is TRBV4-1 and J is TRBJ2-3; perhaps D is TRBD1 or TRBD2 (6 bases each). V gave up 8 bases and J gave up 3 bases, with 18 bases separating them. CDR1 and CDR2 (germline): MGHRA, YSYEKL. The CDR3 is made up of 15 amino acids. Here the CDR3 DNA reads TGCGCCAGCGGCTTCTCCGGGGGCGCGACAGATACGCAGTATTTT. It yields the protein CASGFSGGATDTQYF.